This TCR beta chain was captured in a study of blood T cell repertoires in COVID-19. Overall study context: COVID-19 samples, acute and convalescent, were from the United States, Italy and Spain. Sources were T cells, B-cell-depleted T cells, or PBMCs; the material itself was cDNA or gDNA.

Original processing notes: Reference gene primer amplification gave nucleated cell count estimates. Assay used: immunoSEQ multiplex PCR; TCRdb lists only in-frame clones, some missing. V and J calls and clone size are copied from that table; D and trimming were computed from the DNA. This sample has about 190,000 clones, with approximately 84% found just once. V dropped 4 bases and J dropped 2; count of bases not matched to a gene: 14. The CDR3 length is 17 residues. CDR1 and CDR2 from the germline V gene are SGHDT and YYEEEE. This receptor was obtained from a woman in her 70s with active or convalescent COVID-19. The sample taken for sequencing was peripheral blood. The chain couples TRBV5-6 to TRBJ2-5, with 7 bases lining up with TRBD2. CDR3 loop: CASSPPLGGDSQETQYF. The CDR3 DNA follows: TGTGCCAGCAGCCCCCCCCTGGGGGGGGATAGTCAAGAGACCCAGTACTTC.